The clone carrying this T cell receptor beta chain was counted once. Its target is not known. One junction end disagrees with the germline gene, perhaps due to a read error. The data derive from a study of T cell responses to AZD1222 COVID-19 vaccine. Study-wide results and limits: Seropositive AZD1222 recipients at baseline numbered only five to seven. Nearly half of spike-specific TCRs reportedly target variant regions that are unmutated in the B.1.351 and B.1.1.7 variants. Sampled repertoires all dated from after the peak T cell response.

The table came from immunoSEQ multiplex PCR; TCRdb's copy has only in-frame clones and leaves some out. Among roughly 170,000 clones listed, 94% were seen once. The CDR3 runs 16 residues. Germline values: CDR1 SGHRS, CDR2 YFSETQ. Recipients boosted at about 4 weeks or about 12 weeks are pooled. Sequences were derived from peripheral blood, sampled 28 days after the second AZD1222 dose. J is TRBJ2-2 and V is TRBV5-1; D is undetermined. This sequence originates from an adult who received the AZD1222 COVID-19 vaccine. CDR3 in amino acids: CASRLDGDSNTGELFF. In DNA, the CDR3 is TGCGCCAGCAGATTGGACGGAGACTCTAACACCGGGGAGCTGTTTTTT.